Sequencing of this T cell receptor beta chain was carried out in a study of CD4+ T cells in melanoma. Measured with immunoSEQ multiplex PCR; TCRdb has only the in-frame clones, and not every one. The sample lists tens of thousands of clones, nearly 70% occurring once. V shed 6 bases, J shed 1 base, and the junction held 8 bases outside the gene matches. Germline loops: CDR1 MNHEY, CDR2 SVGAGI. There are 15 residues in the CDR3. Concerning this clone: What it recognizes is unknown.

The study's findings and limits: A reported correlation linked neoantigen-specific CD4+ T cells to CD8+, macrophage and B cell function. Reportedly, melanoma neoantigen-specific CD4+ T cells showed varied differentiation states.

The chain employs TRBV6-5 and TRBJ2-7; 8 bases agree with TRBD1. The sequence came from a human donor with melanoma. The sample was tumor tissue. The CDR3 bases are TGTGCCAGCAGACGGGACAGGTCAGAATCCTACGAGCAGTACTTC. Translating gives CASRRDRSESYEQYF.